The clone carrying this TCR beta chain came up a few times. No antigen is known for it. From the 5' RACE reads, TCRdb called clonotypes with MiXCR, one entry per CDR3 protein. The profile shows about 600,000 distinct CDR3 sequences, 20% to 25% of them singletons. The CDR3 is 16 residues long. With V trimmed by 6 bases and J by 0 bases, 7 bases remained unmatched. Germline lookup yields CDR1 KGHSH and CDR2 LQKENI. This record belongs to a study of T-cell memory formation after mild COVID-19. Findings and limits, study-wide: The study detected some responding clones in pre-infection memory, suggesting cross-reactive memory joined. CM and EM subsets held most contracting CD4+ clones; EMRA held CD8+ ones.

Sequencing was done on a sample of PBMCs or a T cell subset sorted from them (not recorded which). The J gene is TRBJ1-1, the V gene TRBV18, with TRBD1 matching over 10 bases. The receptor's source is an adult woman who had mild COVID-19 (a few samples of this study predate the infection). Cell type and time point are not known. This CDR3 reads CASSFDRGRMNTEAFF. DNA for the CDR3: TGTGCCAGCTCCTTCGACAGGGGGCGGATGAACACTGAAGCTTTCTTT.